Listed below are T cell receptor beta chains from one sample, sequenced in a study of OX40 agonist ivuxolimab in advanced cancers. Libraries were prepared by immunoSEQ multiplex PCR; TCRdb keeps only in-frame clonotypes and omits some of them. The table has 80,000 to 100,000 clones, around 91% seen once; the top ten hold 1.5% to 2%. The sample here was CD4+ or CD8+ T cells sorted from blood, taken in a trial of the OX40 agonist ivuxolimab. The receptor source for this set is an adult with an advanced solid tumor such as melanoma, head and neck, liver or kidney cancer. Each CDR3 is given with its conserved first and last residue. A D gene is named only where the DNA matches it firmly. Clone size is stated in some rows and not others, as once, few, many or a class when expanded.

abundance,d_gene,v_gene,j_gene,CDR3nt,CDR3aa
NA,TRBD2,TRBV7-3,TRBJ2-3,TGTGCCAGCAGCTCGCAGGGCGGGACTAGCGGGGGTAGAGATACGCAGTATTTT,CASSSQGGTSGGRDTQYF
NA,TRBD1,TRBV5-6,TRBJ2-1,TGTGCCAGCAGCTTGGACTCAGGGACAGGTTACAATGAGCAGTTCTTC,CASSLDSGTGYNEQFF
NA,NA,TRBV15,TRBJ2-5,TGTGCCACCAGCAGGGGCGGACCGAACCAAGAGACCCAGTACTTC,CATSRGGPNQETQYF
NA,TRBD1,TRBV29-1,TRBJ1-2,TGCAGCGTTGCGACAGGGGCTGACTATGGCTACACCTTC,CSVATGADYGYTF
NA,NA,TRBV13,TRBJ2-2,TGTGCCAGCAGGGCTGCGGGGACACCTTATGCCGGGGAGCTGTTTTTT,CASRAAGTPYAGELFF
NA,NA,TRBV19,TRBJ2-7,TGTGCCAGTAGTGGAGGCGGGGACGAGCAGTACTTC,CASSGGGDEQYF
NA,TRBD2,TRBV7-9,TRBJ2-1,TGTGCCGGCAGCTCCAGCGGGGGGCTTGAGCAGTTCTTC,CAGSSSGGLEQFF
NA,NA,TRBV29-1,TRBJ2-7,TGCAGCGTGGCTGACAGCGAGCAGTACTTC,CSVADSEQYF
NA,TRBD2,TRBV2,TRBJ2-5,TGTGCCAGCAGTGAAGCCTTTTTTCGGACGGGAGGGCCTGGGGAGACCCAGTACTTC,CASSEAFFRTGGPGETQYF
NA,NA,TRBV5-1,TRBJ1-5,TGCGCCAGCAGCTTGGCCGGGGAATTCGATCAGCCCCAGCATTTT,CASSLAGEFDQPQHF
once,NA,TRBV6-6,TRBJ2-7,TGTGCCAGCCTCCTCGCGGGGTTGCAGTACTTC,CASLLAGLQYF
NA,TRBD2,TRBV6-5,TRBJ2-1,TGTGCCAGCAGTTACTCCCCACTAGCGGGAGTCAATGAGCAGTTCTTC,CASSYSPLAGVNEQFF
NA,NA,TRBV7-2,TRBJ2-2,TGTGCCAGCAGCTTAGCGCCTGCAGGGAACACCGGGGAGCTGTTTTTT,CASSLAPAGNTGELFF
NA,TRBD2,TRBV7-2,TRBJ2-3,TGTGCCAGCAGCTCGGGACTAGCGGGAGGCGCAGATACGCAGTATTTT,CASSSGLAGGADTQYF